The table lists the clone carrying this T cell receptor (beta chain) with a few counts. This sample is part of a study of early T cells in non-severe SARS-CoV-2 infection. This CDR3 spans 15 amino acids. Per germline, CDR1 SGHDT and CDR2 YYEEEE. Trimming cost V 5 bases and J 6 bases; bases outside gene matches: 9. Unique molecular identifiers tagged individual cDNA molecules. TCRdb fed the 5' RACE reads into MiXCR, producing one record per CDR3 protein. The data show tens of thousands of distinct CDR3 sequences, approximately 6.9% seen once. The receptor comes from an adult who was a healthcare worker with PCR-confirmed SARS-CoV-2 infection or an uninfected control (not recorded which). The chain joins TRBV5-6 to TRBJ2-1; 9 bases map to TRBD1. Specimen: whole blood, collected at baseline. For the CDR3, the DNA is TGTGCCAGCAGGAGGGGGACAGGGCTGTTCAATGAGCAGTTCTTC. It yields the protein CASRRGTGLFNEQFF.